These 17 T cell receptor beta chains were sequenced from one sample in a study of OX40 agonist ivuxolimab in advanced cancers. Data came from immunoSEQ multiplex PCR; TCRdb stores just in-frame clones and leaves some out. The top ten hold 5.5% of the sample, which has some 67,000 clones, around 80% seen once. The sequencing used CD4+ or CD8+ T cells sorted from blood, collected in a trial of the OX40 agonist ivuxolimab. The origin of the receptors is an adult with an advanced solid tumor such as melanoma, head and neck, liver or kidney cancer.

This clone has only one observation. This chain links TRBV5-1 with TRBJ2-5; no reliable D call. Germline V gene lookup returns CDR1 SGHRS and CDR2 YFSETQ. The CDR3 is 11 residues long. The germline V and J ends were trimmed by 2 bases and 11 bases, with 10 bases remaining between them. The CDR3 nucleotides are TGCGCCAGCAGCTTTTTAGAAGAGCAGTACTTC. Its translation is CASSFLEEQYF. The full variable domain, completed using reference TRBV5-1 and TRBJ2-5, is KAGVTQTPRYLIKTRGQQVTLSCSPISGHRSVSWYQQTPGQGLQFLFEYFSETQRNKGNFPGRFSGRQFSNSRSEMNVSTLELGDSALYLCASSFLEEQYFGPGTRLLVL.

V is TRBV7-9 and J is TRBJ2-1; TRBD2 matches 10 bases. This CDR3 has 13 amino acids. Germline values: CDR1 SEHNR, CDR2 FQNEAQ (reference sequence). Trimming took 7 bases from V and 11 from J; bases not matched to a gene: 8. The CDR3 nucleotides read TGTGCCAGCATAAAAATAGCGGGAGGACAGCAGTTCTTC. Translating it yields CASIKIAGGQQFF.

The chain carries TRBV19 and TRBJ1-2, with D possibly matching TRBD1 (5 bases). This CDR3 contains 16 residues. Trimming left V 3 bases short and J 1 base short, with 15 bases between. Per the germline V gene, CDR1 is LNHDA and CDR2 is SQIVND (reference sequence). The CDR3, as DNA: TGTGCCAGTAGTATGGGCCAGTTGGGGCGTAACTATGGCTACACCTTC. Translation: CASSMGQLGRNYGYTF.

The rearrangement joins TRBV7-9 to TRBJ1-1; D may be TRBD1 (6 bases). In germline, CDR1 is SEHNR, CDR2 FQNEAQ (reference sequence). This CDR3 comprises 14 residues. V was shortened by 5 bases and J by 5 bases, with 15 bases between the two germline ends. The DNA for the CDR3 is TGTGCCAGCAGCGCCCCCCGAGGGACAACTGAAGCTTTCTTT. It translates to CASSAPRGTTEAFF.

In its sample, this clone was seen a few times. This chain links TRBV10-2 with TRBJ2-2; TRBD1 matches 7 bases. Trimming at V came to 11 bases and at J to 3 bases, leaving 12 bases not matched to a gene. The CDR3 totals 15 residues. The V gene's germline CDR1 is WSHSY and CDR2 SAAADI. The CDR3 sequence is CASGLAGGDTGELFF. CDR3 in DNA: TGCGCCTCTGGATTGGCAGGGGGTGACACCGGGGAGCTGTTTTTT.

This chain uses TRBV11-3 with TRBJ1-1, with D uncertain. Germline loops: CDR1 SGHNT, CDR2 YENEEA. CDR3 length: 13 residues. Trimming removed 3 bases from V and 2 bases from J, with 7 bases in between. The CDR3: CASSLGGNTEAFF. The CDR3 nucleotides are TGTGCCAGCAGCTTGGGCGGCAACACTGAAGCTTTCTTT.

This clone is a singleton in its sample. The V call is TRBV19, the J call TRBJ1-1; 10 bases are shared with TRBD1. V gave up 1 base and J gave up 1 base; unmatched junction bases: 3. Germline V gives CDR1 LNHDA, CDR2 SQIVND (reference sequence). The CDR3 spans 16 residues. This CDR3 reads CASSIGTGGPNTEAFF. The CDR3, as DNA: TGTGCCAGTAGTATAGGGACAGGGGGTCCGAACACTGAAGCTTTCTTT.

This chain links TRBV28 with TRBJ2-5, with TRBD2 matching over 11 bases. Germline lookup yields CDR1 MDHEN and CDR2 SYDVKM. V lost 5 bases and J lost 5; bases outside the gene matches: 7. CDR3 length equals 15 residues. The CDR3 sequence: CASSKTSGGLETQYF. CDR3 sequence (DNA): TGTGCCAGCAGTAAAACTAGCGGGGGTTTGGAGACCCAGTACTTC.

This rearrangement joins TRBV27 to TRBJ2-3; 10 bases agree with TRBD2. Germline assignment: CDR1 MNHEY and CDR2 SMNVEV (reference sequence). The CDR3 length is 16 residues. Trimming at V came to 4 bases and at J to 8 bases, leaving 12 bases not matched to a gene. CDR3 amino acids: CASSSSGRALRSTQYF. DNA of the CDR3: TGTGCCAGCAGTTCGAGCGGGAGGGCCCTCAGGAGTACGCAGTATTTT.

The chain carries TRBV13 and TRBJ2-3; D uncertain. The CDR3 loop spans 13 amino acids. Germline CDR1 and CDR2: PRHDT and FYEKMQ (reference sequence). Trimming pared 4 bases from V and 6 bases from J, leaving 11 bases between. The CDR3 sequence is CASSSIGPDTQYF. The CDR3, as DNA: TGTGCCAGCAGCTCCATAGGGCCGGATACGCAGTATTTT. Full variable domain (outside the CDR3, taken from reference TRBV13 and TRBJ2-3): AAGVIQSPRHLIKEKRETATLKCYPIPRHDTVYWYQQGPGQDPQFLISFYEKMQSDKGSIPDRFSAQQFSDYHSELNMSSLELGDSALYFCASSSIGPDTQYFGPGTRLTVL.

This chain uses TRBV11-2 with TRBJ2-5; no firm D call. The J call is uncertain, as TRBJ2-7 better fits the DNA end. The CDR3 consists of 13 residues. Per the germline V gene, CDR1 is SGHAT and CDR2 is FQNNGV. This CDR3 reads CASSLATSNEQYF. Written as DNA, the CDR3 is TGTGCCAGCAGCTTAGCTACCTCTAACGAGCAGTACTTC.

This sequence joins TRBV7-9 and TRBJ1-2; D unresolved. The V gene's germline CDR1 is SEHNR and CDR2 FQNEAQ (reference sequence). This CDR3 spans 11 amino acids. Deletions cut 5 bases from V and 11 bases from J, with 12 bases between. CDR3 bases: TGTGCCAGCAGCCCCTCGCAAAGGTACACCTTC. This gives the protein CASSPSQRYTF.

The J gene is TRBJ2-2, the V gene TRBV4-1, with D possibly matching TRBD1 (6 bases). Looked up from germline, CDR1 is MGHRA and CDR2 is YSYEKL. Trimming cost V 0 bases and J 5 bases, with 10 bases left between them. The CDR3 consists of 15 residues. The CDR3 DNA sequence: TGCGCCAGCAGCCAAGAGTGGACAGTGACCGGGGAGCTGTTTTTT. It yields the protein CASSQEWTVTGELFF.

The CDR3 nucleotides read TGTGCCAGCAGGGGAGGGGCGCAGGGGGCCTACGAGCAGTACTTC. Protein product: CASRGGAQGAYEQYF. The chain joins TRBV2 to TRBJ2-7, with D tentatively TRBD1 or TRBD2 (7 bases each). The CDR3 sequence is 15 residues long. Germline assignment: CDR1 SNHLY and CDR2 FYNNEI. Between the trimmed V and J ends, which lost 6 bases and 2 bases, there was a span of 17 bases.

This clone was seen a few times. The rearrangement uses TRBV18 and TRBJ1-2; D is uncertain. Looked up from germline, CDR1 is KGHSH and CDR2 is LQKENI. Trimming cost V 5 bases and J 6 bases, with 7 bases left between them. The CDR3 sequence is 11 residues long. Written as DNA, the CDR3 is TGTGCCAGCTCAACAGAAAATGGCTACACCTTC. This encodes CASSTENGYTF.

The chain employs TRBV7-3 and TRBJ2-3; 9 bases align to TRBD2. Germline V gene lookup returns CDR1 SGHTA and CDR2 FQGTGA. The CDR3 has 15 amino acids. The junction had 7 bases not matched to a gene; V was cut back by 4 bases and J by 5 bases. CDR3 sequence: CASSSGLASLDTQYF. DNA of the CDR3: TGTGCCAGCAGCTCCGGACTAGCGTCTCTAGATACGCAGTATTTT.

The chain carries TRBV15 and TRBJ1-1; TRBD1 agrees at 10 bases. Unmatched junction bases numbered 7, after V lost 2 bases and J lost 1 base. The CDR3 length is 17 residues. Germline V lookup: CDR1 LNHNV, CDR2 YYDKDF (reference sequence). The CDR3 DNA is TGTGCCACCAGCAGACTAAACCGGGACAGGGGGAACACTGAAGCTTTCTTT. Its protein is CATSRLNRDRGNTEAFF.